This TCR beta chain was found in a study of blood T cell repertoires in COVID-19. Study information: Acute-phase and convalescent COVID-19 samples originated in the United States, Italy and Spain. Sources were T cells, B-cell-depleted T cells, or PBMCs; the material itself was cDNA or gDNA.

Original handling: Nucleated cell counts were estimated from reference gene primer amplification. Generated by immunoSEQ multiplex PCR, the TCRdb table keeps only in-frame clones and is missing some. D and trimming were read from the DNA, whereas the V and J calls and clone size are those reported in that table. Among tens of thousands of clones, 88% were seen once, and the ten largest hold roughly 1.2%. From germline, CDR1 is MDHEN and CDR2 SYDVKM. The V end lost 7 bases, the J end lost 6 bases, and 12 bases lay between the germline ends. The CDR3 is 13 amino acids. The clonotype comes from a woman in her sixties or seventies with acute or convalescent COVID-19. This sequence joins TRBV28 and TRBJ1-4; no clear D gene. The sample was peripheral blood. The CDR3 sequence is CASTSSRDEKLFF. Written as DNA, the CDR3 is TGTGCCAGCACGTCCTCTCGGGATGAAAAACTGTTTTTT.